This record looks at one T cell receptor beta chain sequence and its context. The antigen remains unidentified. This sample is drawn from a study of cytomegalovirus exposure and HLA in healthy donors. Study as a whole: Approximately 85 million unique TCRs from HLA-typed donors were held in an early data release. Study observations and caveats: There were some public TCRs occurring in many donors, but most TCR sequences were rare.

Unrecorded immune exposure was likely among donors, who were nominally healthy when sampled. V was pared by 0 bases and J by 6 bases, with 14 bases between. The CDR3 loop spans 16 amino acids. Looked up from germline, CDR1 is LNHDA and CDR2 is SQIVND (reference sequence). 13 Jbeta primers and 60 Vbeta primers were used for the PCR. This table comes from immunoSEQ multiplex PCR, and its TCRdb copy is limited to in-frame clones, with some not included. Of 170,000 or so clones in the sample, 77% were seen once. V gene TRBV19 combines with J gene TRBJ1-4, with D hard to call. This sequence originates from a woman younger than 45 in good health and CMV-seronegative. Sequenced input: PBMCs. CDR3 in DNA: TGTGCCAGTAGTATAGACTGGCCAAACGGAGATGAAAAACTGTTTTTT. As protein: CASSIDWPNGDEKLFF.